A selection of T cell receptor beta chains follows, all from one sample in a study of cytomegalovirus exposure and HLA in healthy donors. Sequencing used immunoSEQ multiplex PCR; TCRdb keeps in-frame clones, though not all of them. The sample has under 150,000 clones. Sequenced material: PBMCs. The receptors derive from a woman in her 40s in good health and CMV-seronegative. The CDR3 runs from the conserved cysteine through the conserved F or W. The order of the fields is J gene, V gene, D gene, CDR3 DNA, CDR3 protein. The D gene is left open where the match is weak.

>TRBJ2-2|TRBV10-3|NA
TGTGCCATCAGTGATTACAGGGGGAGGGCCGGGGAGCTGTTTTTT
CAISDYRGRAGELFF
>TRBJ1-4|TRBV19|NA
TGTGCCAGCTCCAGGGCTTCAACTAATGAAAAACTGTTTTTT
CASSRASTNEKLFF
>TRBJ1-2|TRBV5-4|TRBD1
TGTGCCAGCAGCTTGAAGGGACAGGCGTATGGCTACACCTTC
CASSLKGQAYGYTF
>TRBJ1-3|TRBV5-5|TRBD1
TGTGCCAGCAGCTTGGTTGGACAGGGGACTATTGGAAACACCATATATTTT
CASSLVGQGTIGNTIYF
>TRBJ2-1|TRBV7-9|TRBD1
TGTGCCAGCAGCTTAGGGGACAGGGATGCGGATGAGCAGTTCTTC
CASSLGDRDADEQFF
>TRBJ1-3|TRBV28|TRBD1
TGTGCCAGCAGTTCCCCAGGGGGCGAGGGAAACACCATATATTTT
CASSSPGGEGNTIYF
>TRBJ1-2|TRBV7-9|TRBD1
TGTGCCAGCAGCTCTCGACAGGGGGCGAGCTATGGCTACACCTTC
CASSSRQGASYGYTF
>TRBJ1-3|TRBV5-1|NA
TGCGCCAGTAGCTTGGATGGCCAGGCCGACTCTGGAAACACCATATATTTT
CASSLDGQADSGNTIYF
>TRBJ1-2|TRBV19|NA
TGTGCCAGTAGTATCGGCAGGTCCTTCTATGGCTACACCTTC
CASSIGRSFYGYTF
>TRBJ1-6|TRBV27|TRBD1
TGTGCCAGCAGGCGGGACAGTAGCTCCTATAATTCACCCCTCCACTTT
CASRRDSSSYNSPLHF
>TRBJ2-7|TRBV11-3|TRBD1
TGTGCCAGCAGTCCAAGGACAGGGCTCGACGAGCAGTACTTC
CASSPRTGLDEQYF
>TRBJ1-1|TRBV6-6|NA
TGTGCCAGCAGTACACAGGGAGATACTGAAGCTTTCTTT
CASSTQGDTEAFF
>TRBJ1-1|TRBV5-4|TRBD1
TGTGCCAGCAGCTCCTTCCTCTCTATAGGGGGCGGCACTGAAGCTTTCTTT
CASSSFLSIGGGTEAFF
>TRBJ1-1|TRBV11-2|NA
TGTGCCAGCACCTCCTCGAACGGGGATCAAGCTTTCTTT
CASTSSNGDQAFF
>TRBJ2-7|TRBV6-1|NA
TGTGCCAGCAGGCCTCGTGGGGCGGGGACCTACGAGCAGTACTTC
CASRPRGAGTYEQYF
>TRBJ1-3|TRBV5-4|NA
TGTGCCAGCAGCTCGGACAGCGCTGGAAACACCATATATTTT
CASSSDSAGNTIYF
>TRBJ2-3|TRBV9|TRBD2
TGTGCCAGCAGCGTAGCCCCTAGCGGGGGCACAGATACGCAGTATTTT
CASSVAPSGGTDTQYF
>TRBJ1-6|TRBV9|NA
TGTGCCAGCAGCGGAGGGAGTTCACCCCTCCACTTT
CASSGGSSPLHF
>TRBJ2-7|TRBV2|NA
TGTGCCAGCACCGGGGGATACGAGCAGTACTTC
CASTGGYEQYF
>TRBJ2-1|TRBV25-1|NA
TGTGCCAGCAGGGGGGACAAGGACAATGAGCAGTTCTTC
CASRGDKDNEQFF
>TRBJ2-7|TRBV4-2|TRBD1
TGTGCCAGCAGCGAAGGGACAGGGGGTCAGTCTGTCTACGAGCAGTACTTC
CASSEGTGGQSVYEQYF
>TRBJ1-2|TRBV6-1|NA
TGTGCCAGCAGTGGAAGTACGGGAGGTGGCTATGGCTACACCTTC
CASSGSTGGGYGYTF
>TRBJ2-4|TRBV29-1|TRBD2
TGCAGCGTTGAAGATCAGACGGCTAGCGGTCTAGCCAAAAACATTCAGTACTTC
CSVEDQTASGLAKNIQYF
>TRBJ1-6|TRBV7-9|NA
TGTGCCAGCAGCGAAGCGGCGGAGAGCTCCTATAATTCACCCCTCCACTTT
CASSEAAESSYNSPLHF
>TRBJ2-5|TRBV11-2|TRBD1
TGTGCCAGCAGCTTCGACAGGGTGGGAGAGACCCAGTACTTC
CASSFDRVGETQYF
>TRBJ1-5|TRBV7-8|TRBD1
TGTGCCAGCAGCTTAGACAGGGGCTGGTGGGAGTCTAATCAGCCCCAGCATTTT
CASSLDRGWWESNQPQHF
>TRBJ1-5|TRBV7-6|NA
TGTGCCAGCAGCTTTGGCCCCAGTCAGCCCCAGCATTTT
CASSFGPSQPQHF
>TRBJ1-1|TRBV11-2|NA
TGTGCCAGCACCGCAAGCGGGGTTGAGGCTTTCTTT
CASTASGVEAFF
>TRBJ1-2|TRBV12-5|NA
TGTGCTAGTGGCCCGACAGAGCCTAACTATGGCTACACCTTC
CASGPTEPNYGYTF
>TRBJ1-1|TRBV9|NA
TGTGCCAGCAGCGTAGTAGGGGGACGGAACACTGAAGCTTTCTTT
CASSVVGGRNTEAFF
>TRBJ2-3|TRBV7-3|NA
TGTGCCAGCAGCATTAGTGGTGGAGTAGATACGCAGTATTTT
CASSISGGVDTQYF
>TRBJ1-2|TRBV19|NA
TGTGCCAGTAGTTCTGACAGGATTAACTATGGCTACACCTTC
CASSSDRINYGYTF
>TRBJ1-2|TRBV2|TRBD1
TGTGCCAGCAGGGCGGGACAGGGTGCCAACTATGGCTACACCTTC
CASRAGQGANYGYTF
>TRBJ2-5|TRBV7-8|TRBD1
TGTGCCAGCAGCTTGGGAGTGGAAGGGACAGGGATTCAGACCCAGTACTTC
CASSLGVEGTGIQTQYF
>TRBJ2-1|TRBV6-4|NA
TGTGCCAGCAGTGACTCGGGGGCAGGGAATCGCAATGAGCAGTTCTTC
CASSDSGAGNRNEQFF
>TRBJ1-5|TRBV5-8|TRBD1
TGTGCCAGCAGCCCGGGACAGCCCTATCAGCCCCAGCATTTT
CASSPGQPYQPQHF
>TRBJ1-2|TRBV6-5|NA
TGTGCCAGCAGTTACGGCAGAATTACTAACTATGGCTACACCTTC
CASSYGRITNYGYTF
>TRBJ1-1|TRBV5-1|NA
TGCGCCAGCAGACAAACCGGGATGAGCACTGAAGCTTTCTTT
CASRQTGMSTEAFF
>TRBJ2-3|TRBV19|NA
TGTGCCAGTAGTCCTACTAGGAGGTTGCCAGATACGCAGTATTTT
CASSPTRRLPDTQYF
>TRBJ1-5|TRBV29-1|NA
TGCAGCGTTCGGACAGACAATAGCAATCAGCCCCAGCATTTT
CSVRTDNSNQPQHF
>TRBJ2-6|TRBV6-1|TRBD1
TGTGCCAGCTTGACAGGGGGCTCCGGGGCCAACGTCCTGACTTTC
CASLTGGSGANVLTF
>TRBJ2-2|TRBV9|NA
TGTGCCAGCAGCGTAGAGGGACACCGCACCGGGGAGCTGTTTTTT
CASSVEGHRTGELFF
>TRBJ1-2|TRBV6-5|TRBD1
TGTGCCAGCATCCGTTTGGGACAGGGGGCCTATGGCTACACCTTC
CASIRLGQGAYGYTF
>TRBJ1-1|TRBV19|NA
TGTGCCAGTAGTTTACGACAGGCTGAGGTGGTGAACACTGAAGCTTTCTTT
CASSLRQAEVVNTEAFF
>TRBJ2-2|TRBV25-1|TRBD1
TGTGCCAGCAGTGCCCAGGGGGCGTCCGGCGGGGAGCTGTTTTTT
CASSAQGASGGELFF
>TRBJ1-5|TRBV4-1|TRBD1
TGCGCCAGCAGCTTACTATCTGACGGGACAGGTCAGGACCCCCAGCATTTT
CASSLLSDGTGQDPQHF
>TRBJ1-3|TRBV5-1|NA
TGCGCCAGCAGCTTGGCGCCCCCCGCGGGCTCTGGAAACACCATATATTTT
CASSLAPPAGSGNTIYF
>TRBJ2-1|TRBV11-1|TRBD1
TGTGCCAGCAGCCGGGACAGGGTTTCCTACAATGAGCAGTTCTTC
CASSRDRVSYNEQFF
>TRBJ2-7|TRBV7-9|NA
TGTGCCAGCAGCTTAGTCGGCGAGCAGTACTTC
CASSLVGEQYF
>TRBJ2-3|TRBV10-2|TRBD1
TGCGCCAGCAGCCCTAGGACAGGGAGCACAGATACGCAGTATTTT
CASSPRTGSTDTQYF
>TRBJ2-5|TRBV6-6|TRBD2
TGTGCCAGCAGTTTCCGCTATAGCGGGGGGTCTGAGACCCAGTACTTC
CASSFRYSGGSETQYF
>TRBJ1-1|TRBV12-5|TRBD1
TGTGCTAGTGGTTTGATACCAGGGGGGCAAGCTTTCTTT
CASGLIPGGQAFF
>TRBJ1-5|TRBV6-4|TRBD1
TGTGCCAGCAGTGACCGAACGAGAGGGACAGGAGGCCAGCCCCAGCATTTT
CASSDRTRGTGGQPQHF
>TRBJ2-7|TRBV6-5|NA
TGTGCCAGCAGTCCCCGGACGGGAGCCTACGAGCAGTACTTC
CASSPRTGAYEQYF
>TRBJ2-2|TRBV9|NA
TGTGCCAGCAGCGTAGGGGCAGGGAACACCGGGGAGCTGTTTTTT
CASSVGAGNTGELFF
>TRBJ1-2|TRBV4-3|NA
TGCGCCAGCAGCCAATTGGCAGGAACTAACTATGGCTACACCTTC
CASSQLAGTNYGYTF